These T cell receptor beta chains were read from a single sample in a study of T cells after yellow fever vaccination. TCRdb redid the calling of the 5' RACE reads with MiXCR, one entry per CDR3 protein. This sample yields 500,000 to 650,000 distinct CDR3 sequences, of which roughly an eighth are seen a single time; about 16% belongs to the top ten. The specimen was PBMCs, collected on the day of the yellow fever booster vaccination. The receptors stem from a man aged 25-45 years who received the YFV17D yellow fever vaccine. CDR3s include the opening cysteine and the closing phenylalanine or tryptophan. A D gene is named only where the DNA matches it firmly. Clone size is shown for a subset of rows, as once, few, many or a class of expanded clone.

TRBD2	TRBV7-2	TRBJ2-7	15	-	CASSLPLGLAGEQYF	TGTGCCAGCAGTCTGCCCCTTGGACTAGCCGGCGAGCAGTACTTC
-	TRBV3-1	TRBJ2-7	13	-	CASSSHLPYEQYF	TGTGCCAGCAGCTCCCATCTCCCCTACGAGCAGTACTTC
-	TRBV29-1	TRBJ2-2	12	many	CSVAPGAGELFF	TGCAGCGTTGCCCCGGGCGCCGGGGAGCTGTTTTTT
TRBD1	TRBV7-9	TRBJ1-1	12	few	CASSPGGPEAFF	TGTGCCAGCAGCCCAGGGGGTCCTGAAGCTTTCTTT
TRBD1	TRBV15	TRBJ2-7	13	-	CATQGTGGYEQYF	TGTGCCACCCAAGGGACAGGGGGCTACGAGCAGTACTTC
TRBD2	TRBV5-4	TRBJ2-5	15	many	CASSSTAGVIETQYF	TGTGCCAGCAGCTCAACCGCGGGAGTGATAGAGACCCAGTACTTC
-	TRBV5-4	TRBJ2-3	14	-	CASSLDQTTDTQYF	TGTGCCAGCAGCTTGGACCAGACAACAGATACGCAGTATTTT
-	TRBV7-9	TRBJ2-1	14	few	CASSPGPLYNEQFF	TGTGCCAGCAGCCCGGGACCGCTCTACAATGAGCAGTTCTTC
-	TRBV24-1	TRBJ1-1	14	-	CATSGSGPSTEAFF	TGTGCCACCAGTGGGTCAGGACCAAGTACTGAAGCTTTCTTT
TRBD1	TRBV20-1	TRBJ2-5	13	few	CSGVGTGRKTQYF	TGCAGTGGGGTAGGGACAGGGAGAAAGACCCAGTACTTC
-	TRBV11-2	TRBJ1-6	16	-	CASSYGPGSGRSPLHF	TGTGCCAGCAGCTATGGGCCGGGCTCCGGGCGGTCACCCCTCCACTTT
TRBD2	TRBV2	TRBJ2-3	15	-	CASSKREGIADTQYF	TGTGCCAGCAGTAAGCGGGAGGGCATCGCAGATACGCAGTATTTT
-	TRBV6-5	TRBJ1-6	13	few	CASRNRENSPLHF	TGTGCCAGCAGAAACAGGGAAAATTCACCCCTCCACTTT
-	TRBV7-8	TRBJ2-1	16	-	CASSSTQAFEYNEQFF	TGTGCCAGCAGCTCCACACAGGCTTTTGAATACAATGAGCAGTTCTTC
-	TRBV20-1	TRBJ1-1	13	few	CSAYAGRPSQAFF	TGCAGTGCTTACGCTGGACGTCCGAGCCAAGCTTTCTTT
TRBD1	TRBV7-9	TRBJ2-2	15	-	CASSFGTGVVGELFF	TGTGCCAGCAGCTTCGGGACAGGGGTGGTCGGGGAGCTGTTTTTT
-	TRBV6-2/TRBV6-3	TRBJ2-7	15	-	CASSYFRDGTYEQYF	TGTGCCAGCAGTTACTTTCGGGACGGGACCTACGAGCAGTACTTC
-	TRBV27	TRBJ2-6	13	-	CASTGSGANVLTF	TGTGCCAGCACGGGTTCTGGGGCCAACGTCCTGACTTTC
-	TRBV29-1	TRBJ1-1	14	few	CSVFRSLGNTEAFF	TGCAGCGTTTTTCGCAGCCTCGGGAACACTGAAGCTTTCTTT
-	TRBV18	TRBJ2-3	14	-	CASSGDSNTDTQYF	TGTGCCAGCTCCGGGGACTCCAACACAGATACGCAGTATTTT
-	TRBV6-1	TRBJ1-1	13	-	CASSIGGFAEAFF	TGTGCCAGCAGCATCGGGGGGTTTGCTGAAGCTTTCTTT
-	TRBV12-5	TRBJ1-5	14	-	CASAGPDTYQPQHF	TGTGCTAGTGCCGGCCCTGACACCTATCAGCCCCAGCATTTT
TRBD2	TRBV5-6	TRBJ2-1	17	many	CASSLEAGVGGNNEQFF	TGTGCCAGCAGCTTGGAAGCGGGAGTGGGGGGGAACAATGAGCAGTTCTTC
-	TRBV6-5	TRBJ2-1	16	few	CASSYSSLQTYNEQFF	TGTGCCAGCAGTTACTCGAGTCTCCAGACCTACAATGAGCAGTTCTTC
-	TRBV5-1	TRBJ1-3	18	-	CASSLTPQTTNSGNTIYF	TGCGCCAGCAGCTTGACCCCCCAGACGACAAACTCTGGAAACACCATATATTTT
TRBD2	TRBV5-1	TRBJ2-2	14	-	CASSSSGRTGELFF	TGCGCCAGCAGCTCTAGCGGGAGAACCGGGGAGCTGTTTTTT
-	TRBV28	TRBJ2-7	14	few	CASSLDGGTYEQYF	TGTGCCAGCAGTTTAGACGGCGGAACCTACGAGCAGTACTTC
-	TRBV7-6	TRBJ1-6	18	-	CASSLRGAWDTVNSPLHF	TGTGCCAGCAGCTTAAGGGGGGCCTGGGACACGGTTAATTCACCCCTCCACTTT
-	TRBV7-2	TRBJ1-1	15	-	CASSHIRGKGTEAFF	TGTGCCAGCAGCCATATCAGGGGTAAGGGCACTGAAGCTTTCTTT
-	TRBV5-5	TRBJ2-6	15	-	CASSLADSGANVLTF	TGTGCCAGCAGCTTGGCGGACTCTGGGGCCAACGTCCTGACTTTC
TRBD1	TRBV4-3	TRBJ2-5	15	few	CASSPKQGGLETQYF	TGCGCCAGCAGCCCAAAACAGGGGGGATTGGAGACCCAGTACTTC
-	TRBV7-2	TRBJ2-7	14	-	CASSLGGGLYEQYF	TGTGCCAGCAGCTTAGGAGGGGGGTTATACGAGCAGTACTTC
-	TRBV25-1	TRBJ2-2	17	few	CASSPPSSGTSTGELFF	TGTGCCAGCAGTCCCCCCTCGAGTGGAACCTCGACCGGGGAGCTGTTTTTT
TRBD1	TRBV12-3/TRBV12-4	TRBJ1-2	13	few	CASKEGAGYGYTF	TGTGCCAGCAAAGAGGGGGCAGGGTATGGCTACACCTTC
TRBD2	TRBV7-2	TRBJ2-7	15	-	CASSGSSGRAVEQYF	TGTGCCAGCAGCGGATCTAGCGGGAGGGCCGTCGAGCAGTACTTC
-	TRBV5-1	TRBJ2-1	17	many	CASSLYGSSASYNEQFF	TGCGCCAGCAGCTTGTACGGGAGTAGCGCCTCCTACAATGAGCAGTTCTTC
TRBD2	TRBV7-3	TRBJ2-2	17	few	CASSPSGLAGVTGELFF	TGTGCCAGCAGCCCCTCAGGACTAGCGGGAGTAACCGGGGAGCTGTTTTTT
-	TRBV5-1	TRBJ1-6	13	-	CASSLDRNSPLHF	TGCGCCAGCAGCTTGGACAGAAATTCACCCCTCCACTTT
-	TRBV6-5	TRBJ2-1	15	few	CASSYGEARRDEQFF	TGTGCCAGCAGTTATGGAGAGGCCAGGAGGGATGAGCAGTTCTTC